The clone carrying this T cell receptor (beta chain) was observed a single time. The antigen remains undetermined. Trimming removed 4 bases at V and 0 bases at J, with 12 bases between. CDR3 length: 15 amino acids. The germline V gene has CDR1 SGHNT and CDR2 YYREEE (reference sequence). Amplification used 60 Vbeta primers and 13 Jbeta primers. Generated by immunoSEQ multiplex PCR, the TCRdb table keeps only in-frame clones and is missing some. The sample records about 120,000 clones, approximately 72% being singletons. This sample stems from a study of cytomegalovirus exposure and HLA in healthy donors. Study observations and caveats: According to a later analysis, most TCR beta chains associated with CMV appeared HLA-restricted. The authors later linked a missense DCLRE1C variant to TCR beta V- and J-gene trimming. The productive fraction for most TCR beta V segments was about 87% or about 30% in an earlier analysis. A later analysis found common viral pathogens apparently linked to several of the most significant clusters.

The V call is TRBV5-4, the J call TRBJ2-3, with D unresolved. The sample consisted of PBMCs. This TCR derives from a woman aged 40 to 55 in good health and CMV-seropositive. In DNA, the CDR3 is TGTGCCAGCAGCGAATACCCAGGAAGCACAGATACGCAGTATTTT. This codes for CASSEYPGSTDTQYF.